The T cell receptor (beta chain) described here comes from a study of blood T cell repertoires in COVID-19. The CDR3 extends over 15 amino acids. With 7 bases removed from V and 2 bases from J, the gap between germline ends came to 13 bases. Germline CDR1 reads SGHNT; CDR2 reads YYREEE (reference sequence). Measured with immunoSEQ multiplex PCR; TCRdb has only the in-frame clones, and not every one. The sample yields about 120,000 clones, 88% seen once. This chain uses TRBV5-4 with TRBJ2-6, with a tentative D call TRBD2 (5 bases). Sample: peripheral blood. The sequence derives from a woman older than 75 with acute or convalescent COVID-19. The CDR3 coding sequence is TGTGCCAGCCCCTCCGGGGTCCCTGGGGCCAACGTCCTGACTTTC. This sequence encodes CASPSGVPGANVLTF.